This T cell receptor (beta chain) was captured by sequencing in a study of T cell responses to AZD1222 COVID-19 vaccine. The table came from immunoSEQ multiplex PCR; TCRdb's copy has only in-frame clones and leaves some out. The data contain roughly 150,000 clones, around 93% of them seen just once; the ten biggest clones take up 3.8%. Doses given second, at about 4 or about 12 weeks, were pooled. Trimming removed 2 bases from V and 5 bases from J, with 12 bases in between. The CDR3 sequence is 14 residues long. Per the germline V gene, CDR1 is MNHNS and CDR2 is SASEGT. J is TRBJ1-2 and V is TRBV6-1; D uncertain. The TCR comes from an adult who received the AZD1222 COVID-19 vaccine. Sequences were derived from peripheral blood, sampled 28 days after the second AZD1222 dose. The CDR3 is CASSELGFGYGYTF. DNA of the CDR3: TGTGCCAGCAGTGAACTGGGCTTCGGTTATGGCTACACCTTC.